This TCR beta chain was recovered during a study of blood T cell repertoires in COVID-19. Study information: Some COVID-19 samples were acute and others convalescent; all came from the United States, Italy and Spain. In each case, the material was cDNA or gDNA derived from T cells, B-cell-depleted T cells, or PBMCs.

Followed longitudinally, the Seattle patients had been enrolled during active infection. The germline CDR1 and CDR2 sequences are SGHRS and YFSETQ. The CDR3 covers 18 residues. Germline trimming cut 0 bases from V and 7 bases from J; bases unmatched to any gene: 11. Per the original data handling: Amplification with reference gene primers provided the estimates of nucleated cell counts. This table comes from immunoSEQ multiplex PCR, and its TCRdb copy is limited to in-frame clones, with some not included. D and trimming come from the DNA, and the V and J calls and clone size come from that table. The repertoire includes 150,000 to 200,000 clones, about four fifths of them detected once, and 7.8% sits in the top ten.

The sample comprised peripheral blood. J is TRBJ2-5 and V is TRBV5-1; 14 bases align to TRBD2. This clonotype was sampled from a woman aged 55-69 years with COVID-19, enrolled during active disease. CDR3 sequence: CASSLEGLAGGSRGTQYF. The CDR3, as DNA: TGCGCCAGCAGCTTGGAAGGACTAGCGGGGGGTTCCAGGGGGACCCAGTACTTC.